These 25 T cell receptor beta chains share one sample of origin, sequenced in a study of cytomegalovirus exposure and HLA in healthy donors. Primers: 60 Vbeta forward and 13 Jbeta reverse. The repertoire was sequenced with immunoSEQ multiplex PCR; TCRdb's copy has only in-frame clones and lacks some. The sample consists of approximately 240,000 clones, 82% of them appearing once. The sample was PBMCs. These receptor sequences come from a woman in her forties in good health and CMV-seropositive.

The V call is TRBV28, the J call TRBJ2-7; D not resolved. CDR1 is MDHEN and CDR2 is SYDVKM in the germline V gene. The CDR3 extends over 13 amino acids. Trimming took off 2 bases at V and 2 bases at J, with 7 bases between the two ends. In DNA form, the CDR3 reads TGTGCCAGCAGTTTACAGGTTCCCTACGAGCAGTACTTC. Translating gives CASSLQVPYEQYF.

The chain has TRBV4-3 and TRBJ1-6; D is ambiguous. CDR1 LGHNA and CDR2 YSLEER come from the germline V gene. V was shortened by 0 bases and J by 9 bases, with 21 bases between the two germline ends. This CDR3 contains 18 residues. The CDR3 here is CASSQDPPGSAGSSPLHF. For the CDR3, the DNA is TGCGCCAGCAGCCAAGATCCCCCCGGATCCGCGGGGAGTTCACCCCTCCACTTT.

As concerns this clone: Germline and junction disagree at one end, which may indicate a read error. This chain links TRBV5-1 with TRBJ1-1, with a tentative D call TRBD1 (6 bases). Germline CDR1 SGHRS, CDR2 YFSETQ. CDR3 length equals 12 residues. CDR3 region: CAGSFGQTQAFF. The CDR3 region has the DNA TGCGCCGGCAGCTTTGGACAGACCCAAGCTTTCTTT. The complete variable domain, with remaining parts taken from reference TRBV5-1 and TRBJ1-1, reads KAGVTQTPRYLIKTRGQQVTLSCSPISGHRSVSWYQQTPGQGLQFLFEYFSETQRNKGNFPGRFSGRQFSNSRSEMNVSTLELGDSALYLCAGSFGQTQAFFGQGTRLTVV.

The V gene is TRBV5-8, the J gene TRBJ2-1; tentatively, D is TRBD2 (5 bases). This CDR3 is built from 13 residues. Trimming pared 3 bases from V and 9 bases from J, leaving 13 bases between. The germline V gene encodes CDR1 SGHTS and CDR2 YDEGEE. The CDR3 DNA sequence: TGTGCCAGCAGCTCCGAAGACTATAGTGAGCAGTTCTTC. This translates into CASSSEDYSEQFF.

The chain recombines TRBV12-5 with TRBJ2-3, with 16 bases fitting TRBD2. Germline values: CDR1 LGHNT, CDR2 FRNRAP. The junction had 3 bases not matched to a gene; V was cut back by 5 bases and J by 7 bases. The CDR3 extends over 15 amino acids. CDR3 residues: CASGVGLAGGHTQYF. CDR3 nucleotide sequence: TGTGCTAGTGGTGTGGGACTAGCGGGGGGGCATACGCAGTATTTT.

V and J are TRBV7-2 and TRBJ1-6; D possibly corresponds to TRBD1 (6 bases). Germline V gives CDR1 SGHTA, CDR2 FQGNSA. V was clipped by 5 bases and J by 5 bases, with 13 bases between them. The CDR3 runs 15 residues. The CDR3 DNA is TGTGCCAGCAGCCCAAGGGGGGGGGATAATTCACCCCTCCACTTT. The encoded protein is CASSPRGGDNSPLHF.

CDR3 sequence reads: CASSLNSYPPFEQFF. Written as DNA, the CDR3 is TGTGCCAGCAGCTTAAATAGTTACCCACCCTTCGAGCAGTTCTTC. The chain recombines TRBV11-3 with TRBJ2-1, with D unclear. V dropped 2 bases and J dropped 10 bases, with 18 bases sitting between them. The CDR3 contains 15 residues. Germline V gene lookup returns CDR1 SGHNT and CDR2 YENEEA.

This chain connects TRBV15 to TRBJ1-4; D remains ambiguous. CDR1 is LNHNV, CDR2 YYDKDF, per germline (reference sequence). CDR3 size: 15 residues. The ends were cut back, 3 bases at V and 3 bases at J, with 11 bases in the middle. CDR3 amino acids: CATSSRAGSNEKLFF. CDR3 sequence (DNA): TGTGCCACCAGCAGCCGTGCGGGTTCTAATGAAAAACTGTTTTTT.

This chain uses TRBV7-9 with TRBJ1-5; no reliable D call. Trimming shortened V by 5 bases and J by 0 bases, and 8 bases separated the two germline ends. The length of the CDR3 is 14 residues. CDR1 is SEHNR, CDR2 FQNEAQ, per germline (reference sequence). CDR3: CASSITSSNQPQHF. The DNA for the CDR3 is TGTGCCAGCAGCATAACAAGTAGCAATCAGCCCCAGCATTTT.

V and J are TRBV6-4 and TRBJ2-3, with D possibly being TRBD2 (6 bases). This CDR3 is built from 15 residues. V lost 3 bases, J lost 2 bases, and 12 bases lay in between. Germline-derived CDR1 and CDR2 are MRHNA and SNTAGT. CDR3 coding DNA: TGTGCCAGCAGTGAGGGGGTAGCGGACACAGATACGCAGTATTTT. Protein sequence: CASSEGVADTDTQYF.

In its sample, this clone was seen a few times. In nucleotides, the CDR3 is TGTGCCAGCAGCTTAGGGACAGGGTGTGAGCCCCAGCATTTT. Residues: CASSLGTGCEPQHF. The V gene is TRBV11-3, the J gene TRBJ1-5; 8 nucleotides align to TRBD1. V dropped 1 base and J dropped 8; count of bases not matched to a gene: 4. The germline gives CDR1 SGHNT, CDR2 YENEEA. This CDR3 spans 14 amino acids.

The chain joins TRBV13 to TRBJ2-5; tentatively, D is TRBD1 (6 bases). Germline values: CDR1 PRHDT, CDR2 FYEKMQ (reference sequence). This CDR3 spans 14 amino acids. The ends were cut back, 8 bases at V and 6 bases at J, with 19 bases in the middle. DNA for the CDR3: TGTGCCAGCCGAATACAGGGCTCTTCGAAGACCCAGTACTTC. As protein: CASRIQGSSKTQYF.

This clone was seen just once. This CDR3 is CASSSQVQGGYEKLFF. In nucleotides, the CDR3 is TGTGCCAGCAGCTCGCAGGTGCAGGGAGGATACGAAAAACTGTTTTTT. This chain joins TRBV5-4 and TRBJ1-4; maybe TRBD1 (5 bases). V lost 3 bases and J 8 bases, leaving 20 bases between the germline ends. Per germline, CDR1 SGHNT and CDR2 YYREEE (reference sequence). The CDR3 length is 16 residues.

The chain uses TRBV27 and TRBJ1-2; 7 positions match TRBD1. The CDR3 length is 13 residues. Germline V lookup: CDR1 MNHEY, CDR2 SMNVEV (reference sequence). V lost 4 bases and J lost 5; bases outside the gene matches: 4. As DNA, the CDR3 is TGTGCCAGCAGTTGGGCAGGGGGATATGGCTACACCTTC. Encoded protein: CASSWAGGYGYTF.

On this clone itself: At one of its ends the junction is not consistent with the germline gene, which may arise from a read error. This sequence joins TRBV7-9 and TRBJ1-1; TRBD1 matches at 7 bases. This CDR3 comprises 14 residues. In germline, CDR1 is SEHNR, CDR2 FQNEAQ (reference sequence). The CDR3 sequence: CSSSLGTARAEAFF. The CDR3 bases are TGTTCCAGCAGCTTAGGGACAGCTAGAGCTGAAGCTTTCTTT.

The CDR3 loop reads CASSVGGTGNTIYF. CDR3 nucleotides: TGTGCCAGCAGCGTAGGAGGGACTGGAAACACCATATATTTT. The chain uses TRBV9 and TRBJ1-3; D gene uncertain. CDR1 and CDR2 from the germline V gene are SGDLS and YYNGEE. CDR3 length equals 14 residues. Trimming left V 0 bases short and J 2 bases short, with 6 bases between.

The chain has TRBV7-2 and TRBJ1-2; 8 bases map to TRBD1. Germline V CDR1 and CDR2: SGHTA, FQGNSA. With 3 bases clipped from V and 3 bases from J, the junction kept 12 bases outside the gene matches. CDR3 length equals 17 residues. In DNA, the CDR3 is TGTGCCAGCAGCTTTACAGGGGGAGGATTCTTAGACTATGGCTACACCTTC. This translates into CASSFTGGGFLDYGYTF.

The chain carries TRBV30 and TRBJ2-3, with a tentative D call TRBD1 (7 bases). In germline, CDR1 is GTSNPN, CDR2 SVGIG (reference sequence). The CDR3 runs 14 residues. V was clipped by 2 bases and J by 3 bases, with 12 bases between them. The CDR3: CAWSPQGRTDTQYF. CDR3 sequence (DNA): TGTGCCTGGAGTCCACAGGGGAGGACAGATACGCAGTATTTT.

A few counts support this clone. The chain uses TRBV5-1 and TRBJ2-7; D remains ambiguous. Germline CDR1 reads SGHRS; CDR2 reads YFSETQ. CDR3 length: 13 residues. V gave up 1 base and J gave up 1 base, with 6 bases separating them. CDR3 protein: CASSLRRSYEQYF. The CDR3 nucleotides are TGCGCCAGCAGCTTGCGTCGGTCCTACGAGCAGTACTTC.

The chain uses TRBV5-1 and TRBJ1-1; TRBD1 agrees at 9 bases. The V gene end was trimmed by 6 bases and the J gene end by 4 bases; junction bases not matched to a gene: 10. This CDR3 comprises 15 residues. Germline values: CDR1 SGHRS, CDR2 YFSETQ. CDR3 in amino acids: CASTTTGGSGTEAFF. The CDR3 DNA reads TGCGCCAGCACGACGACAGGGGGTTCCGGCACTGAAGCTTTCTTT.

V gene TRBV10-3 combines with J gene TRBJ2-6; TRBD1 matches at 8 bases. Germline trimming cut 2 bases from V and 0 bases from J; bases unmatched to any gene: 3. Germline V gives CDR1 ENHRY, CDR2 SYGVKD. The CDR3 spans 17 residues. CDR3 residues: CAISEGQGSSGANVLTF. Here the CDR3 DNA reads TGTGCCATCAGTGAGGGACAGGGTTCCTCTGGGGCCAACGTCCTGACTTTC.

V usage is TRBV19 and J usage is TRBJ1-5; the D is unclear. V lost 0 bases, J lost 7 bases, and 13 bases lay in between. This CDR3 contains 15 residues. Germline CDR1 is LNHDA and CDR2 is SQIVND (reference sequence). The CDR3, as DNA: TGTGCCAGTAGTATAGATCGAGAGGGTTGGCAGCCCCAGCATTTT. Amino acids: CASSIDREGWQPQHF.

V is TRBV6-6 and J is TRBJ2-5; 8 bases align to TRBD1. V was clipped by 2 bases and J by 5 bases; unmatched bases: 7. There are 15 residues in the CDR3. Germline assignment: CDR1 MNHNY and CDR2 SVGAGI (reference sequence). The CDR3 reads CASSYGYRGEETQYF. The CDR3 DNA reads as TGTGCCAGCAGTTACGGGTACAGGGGGGAGGAGACCCAGTACTTC.

This chain connects TRBV5-1 to TRBJ2-5; tentatively, D is TRBD1 (6 bases). Germline CDR1 SGHRS, CDR2 YFSETQ. This CDR3 is built from 15 residues. V dropped 7 bases and J dropped 0 bases, with 16 bases sitting between them. CDR3 loop: CASQAGVEYQETQYF. In nucleotides, the CDR3 is TGCGCCAGCCAAGCAGGGGTCGAGTACCAAGAGACCCAGTACTTC.

The rearrangement links TRBV27 to TRBJ2-1; D is undetermined. Per germline, CDR1 MNHEY and CDR2 SMNVEV (reference sequence). Trimming took off 4 bases at V and 8 bases at J, with 27 bases between the two ends. This CDR3 contains 18 residues. The CDR3 DNA is TGTGCCAGCAGTTCAACCCCCTCGTTCCTGGAGACTCACCATGAGCAGTTCTTC. It is translated as CASSSTPSFLETHHEQFF.